This T cell receptor (beta chain) was sequenced for a study of shared clonotypes between healthy human individuals. Across the study: Each donor had three CD4 naive, three CD4 memory, two CD8 naive and one CD8 memory plate.

Study observations and caveats: Naive subsets, compared against memory subsets, generally had larger estimated richness values.

Notes on this clone: Antigen specificity is unknown.

The germline V gene has CDR1 LNHDA and CDR2 SQIVND (reference sequence). V lost 7 bases, J lost 8 bases, and 15 bases lay in between. The CDR3 has 13 residues. Sequencing used immunoSEQ multiplex PCR; TCRdb keeps in-frame clones, though not all of them. This table has about 2.5 million clones, under 95% appearing once. The origin of this receptor is a man aged 18 to 29 in good health. Some clones in this sample may be carry-over from other donors' samples. This chain links TRBV19 with TRBJ1-3; D remains unclear. Sequencing input: naive CD4+ T cells from PBMCs. Subset here: CD45RA+ positively selected. CDR3 DNA: TGTGCCAGTAAACACCTAAGGGCAGACACCATATATTTT. It is translated as CASKHLRADTIYF.